A selection of T cell receptor beta chains follows, all from one sample in a study of OX40 agonist ivuxolimab in advanced cancers. Clones were read by immunoSEQ multiplex PCR, and TCRdb kept only the in-frame ones, dropping some. The sample carries some 100,000 clones, almost 90% recorded once. The material sequenced was CD4+ or CD8+ T cells sorted from blood, taken in a trial of the OX40 agonist ivuxolimab. The receptors were gathered from an adult with an advanced solid tumor such as melanoma, head and neck, liver or kidney cancer. CDR3s include the opening cysteine and the closing phenylalanine or tryptophan. The D gene is left open where the match is weak. Clone size is shown for a subset of rows, as once, few, many or a class of expanded clone.

D,size,V,J,DNA,CDR3
TRBD1,-,TRBV9,TRBJ1-1,TGTGCCAGCAGCGCCCGACAGGGGACTGAAGCTTTCTTT,CASSARQGTEAFF
-,-,TRBV4-1,TRBJ1-4,TGCGCCAGCAGCCAAGAGCCAGCAGGCCGGAATGAAAAACTGTTTTTT,CASSQEPAGRNEKLFF
-,few,TRBV30,TRBJ1-2,TGTGCCTGGAGTGGGGGAGGGAGGGGGTATGGCTACACCTTC,CAWSGGGRGYGYTF
-,-,TRBV2,TRBJ2-2,TGTGCCAGCTGTGGCCGGGACTGCCCAACCGGGGAGCTGTTTTTT,CASCGRDCPTGELFF
TRBD2,-,TRBV10-3,TRBJ2-1,TGTGCCATCCGGGGGACTAGCGACTACAATGAGCAGTTCTTC,CAIRGTSDYNEQFF
-,-,TRBV11-2,TRBJ2-7,TGTGCCAGCAGCTTAGTCCATTACGAGCAGTACTTC,CASSLVHYEQYF
-,-,TRBV2,TRBJ1-1,TGTGCCAGCACAGGTGTGATGTACGGCACTGAAGCTTTCTTT,CASTGVMYGTEAFF
TRBD1,-,TRBV6-1,TRBJ2-7,TGTGCCAGCAGTGACCGACAGGGGAGATCCTACGAGCAGTACTTC,CASSDRQGRSYEQYF
-,-,TRBV30,TRBJ2-7,TGTGCCTGGAGGGGGTTCGACAGAGTTTCCTACGAGCAGTACTTC,CAWRGFDRVSYEQYF
TRBD1,-,TRBV5-1,TRBJ1-4,TGCGCCAGCACCTTCCTGACAGGGAGCGAAAAACTGTTTTTT,CASTFLTGSEKLFF
TRBD2,-,TRBV5-1,TRBJ2-3,TGCGCCAGCAGCTTGGGGAGCGGGGGGGCCGGTCTTGACACAGATACGCAGTATTTT,CASSLGSGGAGLDTDTQYF
-,-,TRBV27,TRBJ2-7,TGTGCCAGCAGCACCCGGGGGCCGACCTACGAGCAGTACTTC,CASSTRGPTYEQYF
TRBD1,once,TRBV30,TRBJ1-2,TGTGCCTGGAGTATGGACAGGGGGGACTATGGCTACACCTTC,CAWSMDRGDYGYTF
-,many,TRBV11-1,TRBJ1-1,TGTGCCAGCAGCTCCCGGACCCCCGGGGGAGCTTTCTTT,CASSSRTPGGAFF
-,-,TRBV30,TRBJ1-3,TGTGCCTGGAGTGAAACTGGAAACACCATATATTTT,CAWSETGNTIYF
TRBD2,-,TRBV5-1,TRBJ2-1,TGCGCCAGCAGCTGGGGCGGGAGGGCCATAACGGATGAGCAGTTCTTC,CASSWGGRAITDEQFF
-,-,TRBV4-1,TRBJ1-5,TGCGCCAGCAGCCAAGATATGACAAGCAATCAGCCCCAGCATTTT,CASSQDMTSNQPQHF